Each of the 20 T cell receptor beta chains below was sequenced from the same sample in a study of shared clonotypes between healthy human individuals. Sequencing used immunoSEQ multiplex PCR; TCRdb keeps in-frame clones, though not all of them. The sample gives about 2.4 million clones, 90% to 95% of which show up once; roughly 0.39% is in the top ten. The specimen sequenced was naive CD4+ T cells from PBMCs. Specified subset: CD45RA+ positively selected. The receptors were sampled from a young man in good health. Some clones in this sample may be carry-over from other donors' samples.

V is TRBV14 and J is TRBJ1-2; D uncertain. Between the trimmed V and J ends, which lost 4 bases and 0 bases, there was a span of 18 bases. Germline lookup yields CDR1 SGHDN and CDR2 FVKESK. This CDR3 has 17 amino acids. The CDR3 loop reads CASSRSTSQPPNYGYTF. The CDR3 coding sequence is TGTGCCAGCAGCCGCTCGACTAGCCAGCCTCCTAACTATGGCTACACCTTC.

This clone has a single count. The chain links TRBV6-6 to TRBJ2-7, with 9 positions matching TRBD2. The CDR3 is 14 residues long. Germline V CDR1 and CDR2: MNHNY, SVGAGI (reference sequence). Germline trimming cut 10 bases from V and 7 bases from J; bases unmatched to any gene: 14. CDR3 in DNA: TGTGCCACACGACCGGCGGGAGGGCCCGAGGAGCAGTACTTC. Amino acid sequence: CATRPAGGPEEQYF.

To note about this clone: Other DNA sequences of this sample code for an identical CDR3. The rearrangement joins TRBV7-3 to TRBJ2-7; TRBD2 agrees at 7 bases. Trimming removed 4 bases from V and 0 bases from J; junction bases left unmatched: 0. Germline V gene lookup returns CDR1 SGHTA and CDR2 FQGTGA. The CDR3 covers 13 residues. In DNA, the CDR3 is TGTGCCAGCAGCTCTAGCGGCTCCTACGAGCAGTACTTC. It yields the protein CASSSSGSYEQYF.

V is TRBV7-8 and J is TRBJ1-3, with 7 bases lining up with TRBD1. This CDR3 contains 18 residues. Trimming at V came to 1 base and at J to 0 bases, leaving 9 bases not matched to a gene. Germline V lookup: CDR1 SGHVS, CDR2 FQNEAQ. The CDR3 DNA reads TGTGCCAGCAGCTTAGGTCCAAGGACAGGCCGCTCTGGAAACACCATATATTTT. Residues: CASSLGPRTGRSGNTIYF.

The rearrangement joins TRBV5-1 to TRBJ2-5; TRBD1 matches 9 bases. V shed 1 base and J 6 bases; nucleotides not matched to a gene: 10. The V gene's germline CDR1 is SGHRS and CDR2 YFSETQ. This CDR3 region has 16 residues. The CDR3 nucleotides read TGCGCCAGCAGCTTGCCCCGGGACAGGGAGGTTAAGACCCAGTACTTC. It yields the protein CASSLPRDREVKTQYF.

The chain recombines TRBV4-1 with TRBJ1-2, with TRBD1 matching over 7 bases. The germline V gene has CDR1 MGHRA and CDR2 YSYEKL. The CDR3 totals 16 residues. The J segment lost 5 bases and the V segment lost 5 bases, leaving 14 bases of the junction unmatched. The CDR3 DNA reads as TGCGCCAGCAGCTTGGCCTCCGGGACAGTGTTATATGGCTACACCTTC. This sequence encodes CASSLASGTVLYGYTF.

CDR3 bases: TGTGCCAGCAGCCAAGATCTAGCGGGGGTTTACAATGAGCAGTTCTTC. This codes for CASSQDLAGVYNEQFF. This rearrangement joins TRBV4-2 to TRBJ2-1; 10 nucleotides match TRBD2. Germline V lookup: CDR1 LGHNA, CDR2 YNFKEQ. This CDR3 comprises 16 residues. V lost 0 bases, J lost 4 bases, and 3 bases stayed unmatched.

The chain links TRBV7-2 to TRBJ1-1; no reliable D call. V lost 2 bases and J lost 11, with 12 bases in between. Germline CDR1 reads SGHTA; CDR2 reads FQGNSA. This CDR3 comprises 12 residues. This CDR3 reads CASSLRSLIAFF. The CDR3 DNA sequence: TGTGCCAGCAGCTTACGGAGCCTAATCGCTTTCTTT.

J is TRBJ2-7 and V is TRBV7-8; the match to TRBD1 covers 7 bases. Per the germline V gene, CDR1 is SGHVS and CDR2 is FQNEAQ. The V and J ends lost 4 bases and 2 bases, in that order; junction bases with no gene match: 2. The CDR3 has 13 amino acids. The CDR3 sequence: CASSSGQPYEQYF. The CDR3 nucleotides read TGTGCCAGCAGCTCGGGACAGCCCTACGAGCAGTACTTC. Full variable domain (rest looked up from reference TRBV7-8 and TRBJ2-7): GAGVSQSPRYKVAKRGQDVALRCDPISGHVSLFWYQQALGQGPEFLTYFQNEAQLDKSGLPSDRFFAERPEGSVSTLKIQRTQQEDSAVYLCASSSGQPYEQYFGPGTRLTVT.

The chain couples TRBV5-1 to TRBJ2-1, with 8 bases fitting TRBD1. The CDR3 sequence is 19 residues long. V shed 4 bases, J shed 6 bases, and the junction held 21 bases outside the gene matches. CDR1 SGHRS and CDR2 YFSETQ come from the germline V gene. The DNA for the CDR3 is TGCGCCAGCAGCCCAGACAGGGGTTGGGAGCGGGTTCCCGCCAATGAGCAGTTCTTC. This translates into CASSPDRGWERVPANEQFF.

Points on this clone: The same CDR3 also results from other DNA sequences found in this sample. The genes are TRBV25-1 and TRBJ2-7; D is unresolved. V was pared by 4 bases and J by 4 bases, with 8 bases between. The CDR3 contains 12 residues. Germline V lookup: CDR1 MGHDK, CDR2 SYGVNS. Written as DNA, the CDR3 is TGTGCCAGCAGTGCGACTGGTTACGAGCAGTACTTC. It encodes CASSATGYEQYF.

This chain connects TRBV7-8 to TRBJ1-3, with D possibly TRBD1 on 6 matching bases. CDR1 is SGHVS, CDR2 FQNEAQ, per germline. The CDR3 is 17 amino acids. V shed 0 bases and J shed 7 bases, with 19 bases lying between them. The CDR3 reads CASSLAGGQGKWNTIYF. CDR3 nucleotides: TGTGCCAGCAGCTTAGCCGGGGGGCAGGGGAAATGGAACACCATATATTTT.

V usage is TRBV7-2 and J usage is TRBJ2-1; 8 bases agree with TRBD2. With V trimmed by 5 bases and J by 2 bases, 5 bases remained unmatched. In germline, CDR1 is SGHTA, CDR2 FQGNSA. The CDR3 is 15 amino acids. The CDR3 is CASSAAGLAYNEQFF. In DNA, the CDR3 is TGTGCCAGCAGCGCGGCGGGACTAGCCTACAATGAGCAGTTCTTC.

This chain links TRBV21-1 with TRBJ2-5; the table assigns TRBD2, which was not confirmed against the DNA. TRBV21-1 is termed a pseudogene. The CDR3 runs to 16 residues. CDR3 region: CASSKRPGPRQETQYF. CDR3 nucleotides: TGTGCCAGCAGCAAGAGGCCTGGCCCCCGCCAAGAGACCCAGTACTTC.

This chain links TRBV18 with TRBJ1-5, with a tentative D call TRBD1 (5 bases). V was trimmed by 2 bases and J by 7 bases, leaving 12 bases between them. The CDR3 extends over 14 amino acids. The germline CDR1 and CDR2 sequences are KGHSH and LQKENI. The CDR3 DNA is TGTGCCAGCTCACCAAGGGACGGAAACCAGCCCCAGCATTTT. Amino acid sequence: CASSPRDGNQPQHF.

This chain links TRBV5-1 with TRBJ2-3, with 16 bases aligning to TRBD2. V lost 0 bases to trimming and J lost 3 bases; unmatched junction nucleotides: 7. The germline CDR1 and CDR2 sequences are SGHRS and YFSETQ. The CDR3 has 19 residues. CDR3 coding DNA: TGCGCCAGCAGCTTGGCGGGGACTAGCGGGAGGGCAAGGACAGATACGCAGTATTTT. Encoded protein: CASSLAGTSGRARTDTQYF.

The rearrangement joins TRBV10-3 to TRBJ2-1; 10 nucleotides agree with TRBD1. With V trimmed by 6 bases and J by 7 bases, 15 bases remained unmatched. Germline lookup yields CDR1 ENHRY and CDR2 SYGVKD. CDR3 length: 17 amino acids. The CDR3 sequence: CAISASLGTGVLNEQFF. CDR3 nucleotide sequence: TGTGCCATCAGCGCATCACTGGGGACAGGGGTATTGAATGAGCAGTTCTTC.

The chain employs TRBV4-1 and TRBJ2-1, with a possible D match to TRBD2 (6 bases). Germline V gene data show CDR1 as MGHRA and CDR2 as YSYEKL. The V and J ends lost 6 bases and 2 bases respectively, with 17 bases between them. The CDR3 totals 16 residues. The CDR3 DNA reads TGCGCCAGCAGGTCTGTAGGGACTCGACCCTACAATGAGCAGTTCTTC. Protein sequence: CASRSVGTRPYNEQFF.

Here the CDR3 DNA reads TGTGCCAGTGGACGGACTAGCGGGAGTGGGGAGCTGTTTTTT. Translation gives CASGRTSGSGELFF. V is TRBV19 and J is TRBJ2-2, with 13 bases matching TRBD2. Germline loops: CDR1 LNHDA, CDR2 SQIVND (reference sequence). The CDR3 runs 14 residues. V lost 8 bases and J lost 8; bases outside the gene matches: 5.

The V call is TRBV14, the J call TRBJ1-2; D unresolved. Germline CDR1 SGHDN, CDR2 FVKESK. The V end was cut by 4 bases, the J end by 8 bases, with 14 bases between. The CDR3 runs to 13 residues. CDR3 in amino acids: CASSLGLYSGYTF. Written as DNA, the CDR3 is TGTGCCAGCAGCCTCGGTTTGTATTCGGGCTACACCTTC. The complete variable domain, with remaining parts taken from reference TRBV14 and TRBJ1-2, reads EAGVTQFPSHSVIEKGQTVTLRCDPISGHDNLYWYRRVMGKEIKFLLHFVKESKQDESGMPNNRFLAERTGGTYSTLKVQPAELEDSGVYFCASSLGLYSGYTFGSGTRLTVV.